These 26 T cell receptor beta chains came from one sample sequenced in a study of blood T cell repertoires in COVID-19. The data were produced by immunoSEQ multiplex PCR, yet TCRdb's version contains in-frame clones alone and is incomplete. Among about 430,000 clones listed, 70% to 90% were seen once. The sequencing sample was made of PBMCs or T cells enriched from blood (not recorded which). The receptors shown here come from a woman in her late teens or twenties who had been exposed to COVID-19.

The chain links TRBV13 to TRBJ2-1; the D gene is possibly TRBD2 (6 bases). Germline V gene sequence: CDR1 PRHDT, CDR2 FYEKMQ (reference sequence). The CDR3 has 14 amino acids. V was clipped by 4 bases and J by 11 bases, with 18 bases between them. In DNA form, the CDR3 reads TGTGCCAGCAGCTCAACCCCACAGGACTATAAGCAGTTCTTC. Translation: CASSSTPQDYKQFF.

The chain uses TRBV3-1 (or the pseudogene TRBV3-2) and TRBJ2-7; TRBD2 matches 7 bases. CDR1 is LGHDT and CDR2 is YNNKEL in the germline V gene (reference sequence). J lost 5 bases, V lost 2 bases, and 3 bases had no gene match. There are 13 residues in the CDR3. The CDR3 sequence is CASSQPGTNEQYF. The CDR3 DNA follows: TGTGCCAGCAGCCAACCTGGGACTAACGAGCAGTACTTC.

This chain uses TRBV25-1 with TRBJ1-1; unclear D gene. The CDR3 totals 15 residues. V lost 4 bases, J lost 4 bases, and 16 bases lay in between. The V gene's germline CDR1 is MGHDK and CDR2 SYGVNS. The CDR3: CASSVRGPLPTEAFF. Written as DNA, the CDR3 is TGTGCCAGCAGTGTTCGAGGGCCTCTGCCCACTGAAGCTTTCTTT. The full variable domain, rest sourced from reference TRBV25-1 and TRBJ1-1, is EADIYQTPRYLVIGTGKKITLECSQTMGHDKMYWYQQDPGMELHLIHYSYGVNSTEKGDLSSESTVSRIRTEHFPLTLESARPSHTSQYLCASSVRGPLPTEAFFGQGTRLTVV.

The DNA of the CDR3 is TGTGCCAGCAGCTTATACAGCGGGGGCAACGAGCAGTACTTC. Its translation: CASSLYSGGNEQYF. The gene calls are TRBV11-2 and TRBJ2-7, with TRBD2 matching 8 bases. The CDR3 runs 14 residues. The trim removed 2 bases at V and 5 bases at J, leaving 5 bases unmatched. Germline lookup yields CDR1 SGHAT and CDR2 FQNNGV.

The chain couples TRBV7-8 to TRBJ2-5, with D possibly being TRBD1 or TRBD2 (5 bases each). The CDR3 covers 13 residues. The V end was cut by 5 bases, the J end by 5 bases, with 12 bases between. Germline V lookup: CDR1 SGHVS, CDR2 FQNEAQ. For the CDR3, the DNA is TGTGCCAGCAGCCGGGGCTCGGGGGAGACCCAGTACTTC. Protein: CASSRGSGETQYF.

This chain connects TRBV27 to TRBJ2-3, with TRBD2 identical over 7 bases. Trimming removed 2 bases from V and 4 bases from J; junction bases left unmatched: 15. Germline CDR1 is MNHEY and CDR2 is SMNVEV (reference sequence). There are 18 residues in the CDR3. DNA of the CDR3: TGTGCCAGCAGTTTAAGGTCACGGAGCGGGACTCTCTCAGATACGCAGTATTTT. The encoded protein is CASSLRSRSGTLSDTQYF.

V and J are TRBV7-2 and TRBJ2-1, with a tentative D call TRBD1 (6 bases). The germline CDR1 and CDR2 sequences are SGHTA and FQGNSA. V lost 3 bases and J lost 9, with 12 bases in between. The CDR3 is 13 residues long. DNA for the CDR3: TGTGCCAGCAGCTTTCAGGGGCTGGGTGAGCAGTTCTTC. This encodes CASSFQGLGEQFF.

The chain combines TRBV7-8 with TRBJ2-3; 8 nucleotides line up with TRBD2. In germline, CDR1 is SGHVS, CDR2 FQNEAQ. Germline trimming cut 0 bases from V and 0 bases from J; bases unmatched to any gene: 8. The CDR3 is 18 residues long. CDR3 in amino acids: CASSLAAQSGGSTDTQYF. CDR3 in DNA: TGTGCCAGCAGCTTAGCGGCCCAAAGCGGGGGAAGCACAGATACGCAGTATTTT.

The chain carries TRBV11-2 and TRBJ1-2; no definite D call. Trimming removed 1 base at V and 7 bases at J, with 16 bases between. This CDR3 has 15 residues. Germline CDR1 is SGHAT and CDR2 is FQNNGV. As DNA, the CDR3 is TGTGCCAGCAGCTTAGCCATCGGTGGGTGGGCTGGCTACACCTTC. This sequence encodes CASSLAIGGWAGYTF. The variable domain in full, completed from reference TRBV11-2 and TRBJ1-2, reads EAGVAQSPRYKIIEKRQSVAFWCNPISGHATLYWYQQILGQGPKLLIQFQNNGVVDDSQLPKDRFSAERLKGVDSTLKIQPAKLEDSAVYLCASSLAIGGWAGYTFGSGTRLTVV.

The CDR3 nucleotides read TGTGCCAGCAGTTTTAACAATGAGCAGTTCTTC. It specifies CASSFNNEQFF. V is TRBV27 and J is TRBJ2-1; D unresolved. CDR1 and CDR2 (germline): MNHEY, SMNVEV (reference sequence). The CDR3 has 11 residues. Trimming pared 3 bases from V and 5 bases from J, leaving 2 bases between.

The rearrangement joins TRBV5-6 to TRBJ2-1; 11 nucleotides align to TRBD2. Losses at the gene ends were 6 bases for V and 1 base for J; bases not matched to a gene: 6. Germline values: CDR1 SGHDT, CDR2 YYEEEE. CDR3 length equals 16 residues. CDR3 sequence (DNA): TGTGCCAGCACCATAGCGGGAGGGATATCCTACAATGAGCAGTTCTTC. As protein: CASTIAGGISYNEQFF.

The genes are TRBV29-1 and TRBJ2-5; D not resolved. This CDR3 contains 13 residues. V gave up 4 bases and J gave up 0 bases, with 9 bases separating them. Germline loops: CDR1 SQVTM, CDR2 ANQGSEA. CDR3 protein: CSVAGWYQETQYF. The CDR3 DNA follows: TGCAGCGTTGCCGGGTGGTACCAAGAGACCCAGTACTTC.

Concerning this clone: The junction shows a germline mismatch at one end, possibly a read error. The same CDR3 is also encoded by other DNA sequences in this sample. The chain uses TRBV5-4 and TRBJ2-7; D could derive from TRBD1 or TRBD2 (5 bases each). CDR3 size: 15 residues. The germline gives CDR1 SGHNT, CDR2 YYREEE (reference sequence). CDR3 protein: CASSLGPGPGYEQYF. Here the CDR3 DNA reads TGTGCCAGCAGTTTGGGACCAGGGCCCGGCTACGAGCAGTACTTC.

This clone turned up a few times. This chain connects TRBV6-5 to TRBJ1-2, with TRBD1 matching over 11 bases. The germline gives CDR1 MNHEY, CDR2 SVGAGI. This CDR3 has 16 amino acids. The ends lost 1 base at V and 3 bases at J; junction bases unmatched: 4. Here the CDR3 DNA reads TGTGCCAGCAGTTACTTGGGGACAGGGGGAGACTATGGCTACACCTTC. Protein sequence: CASSYLGTGGDYGYTF.

This sequence joins TRBV7-9 and TRBJ1-4; D is perhaps TRBD1 (5 bases). Germline CDR1 SEHNR, CDR2 FQNEAQ (reference sequence). This CDR3 has 15 amino acids. V shed 5 bases and J shed 3 bases, with 13 bases lying between them. The CDR3 is CASSPRVQANEKLFF. For the CDR3, the DNA is TGTGCCAGCAGCCCCAGGGTTCAGGCTAATGAAAAACTGTTTTTT.

The genes are TRBV6-7 and TRBJ2-7; 9 bases fit TRBD2. TRBV6-7 is an ORF, and what it does is uncertain. Trimming removed 5 bases from V and 2 bases from J; junction bases left unmatched: 10. The CDR3 has 16 amino acids. The CDR3 loop reads CASSPIDLAGPYEQYF. The CDR3, as DNA: TGTGCCAGCAGTCCGATAGATCTAGCGGGGCCCTACGAGCAGTACTTC.

The genes are TRBV4-2 and TRBJ2-5; D might be TRBD1 (5 bases). CDR1 and CDR2 (germline): LGHNA, YNFKEQ. This CDR3 spans 13 amino acids. Trimming pared 11 bases from V and 1 base from J, leaving 14 bases between. The CDR3 coding sequence is TGTGCCCCCAGGGCGGCCAGCCAAGAGACCCAGTACTTC. Translation gives CAPRAASQETQYF.

This chain links TRBV27 with TRBJ1-5; possible D gene TRBD1, 6 bases. CDR1 and CDR2 (germline): MNHEY, SMNVEV (reference sequence). Between the trimmed V and J ends, which lost 5 bases and 7 bases, there was a span of 12 bases. The CDR3 is 13 residues long. In DNA form, the CDR3 reads TGTGCCAGCAGTCAAACAGGGAACCAGCCCCAGCATTTT. The encoded protein is CASSQTGNQPQHF.

The rearrangement joins TRBV27 to TRBJ2-7; 9 bases are shared with TRBD1. V was pared by 7 bases and J by 5 bases, with 6 bases of the junction left unmatched. CDR3 size: 13 residues. The germline V gene encodes CDR1 MNHEY and CDR2 SMNVEV (reference sequence). CDR3 loop: CASTDRGGHEQYF. As DNA, the CDR3 is TGTGCCAGCACTGACAGGGGGGGCCACGAGCAGTACTTC.

This sequence joins TRBV28 and TRBJ1-5; possible D gene TRBD1, 5 bases. Germline V gene data show CDR1 as MDHEN and CDR2 as SYDVKM. Between the trimmed V and J ends, which lost 6 bases and 2 bases, there was a span of 14 bases. This CDR3 comprises 15 residues. The CDR3 bases are TGTGCCAGCAGCCAGCGAGGAGGGGGCAATCAGCCCCAGCATTTT. Protein product: CASSQRGGGNQPQHF.

V gene TRBV11-2 combines with J gene TRBJ2-7, with 9 bases fitting TRBD2. Per the germline V gene, CDR1 is SGHAT and CDR2 is FQNNGV. The CDR3 sequence is 15 residues long. After removal of 1 base from V and 7 bases from J, the junction contained 8 bases not matched to a gene. The CDR3 DNA reads as TGTGCCAGCAGCTTAGGTCTAGCGGGAACGGTAGAGCAGTACTTC. Protein sequence: CASSLGLAGTVEQYF.

The chain has TRBV3-1 (or the pseudogene TRBV3-2) and TRBJ2-1; TRBD2 might be the D (6 bases). The CDR3 is 16 residues long. The V gene's germline CDR1 is LGHDT and CDR2 YNNKEL (reference sequence). Trimming pared 2 bases from V and 8 bases from J, leaving 19 bases between. The CDR3 DNA reads as TGTGCCAGCAGCCAATCCTGGGCGCGCGGGGCGGATGAGCAGTTCTTC. Translating it yields CASSQSWARGADEQFF.

This sequence joins TRBV19 and TRBJ1-5; weak D call: TRBD1 (6 bases). The CDR3 totals 14 residues. CDR1 is LNHDA and CDR2 is SQIVND in the germline V gene (reference sequence). With 7 bases removed from V and 4 bases from J, the gap between germline ends came to 14 bases. CDR3 in amino acids: CASILQGSNQPQHF. The CDR3 nucleotides read TGTGCCAGTATTCTGCAGGGGTCTAATCAGCCCCAGCATTTT.

This clone appeared a few times. This chain connects TRBV12-3 or TRBV12-4 to TRBJ1-2; TRBD1 matches at 7 bases. The V and J ends lost 5 bases and 5 bases, in that order; junction bases with no gene match: 5. CDR3 length: 13 amino acids. The CDR3: CASSTGVRYGYTF. The CDR3 DNA follows: TGTGCCAGCAGTACAGGGGTTAGGTATGGCTACACCTTC.

This sequence joins TRBV19 and TRBJ2-1; 10 bases are a match to TRBD2. The germline CDR1 and CDR2 sequences are LNHDA and SQIVND (reference sequence). V was pared by 3 bases and J by 4 bases, with 3 bases of the junction left unmatched. The CDR3 sequence is 15 residues long. The CDR3 nucleotides read TGTGCCAGTAGTATCACTAGCGGGAATTACAATGAGCAGTTCTTC. Encoded protein: CASSITSGNYNEQFF.

CDR3 DNA sequence: TGCGCCAGCAGCCAAGGGGGACTTGGTTCCGAGCAGTACTTC. It specifies CASSQGGLGSEQYF. This chain uses TRBV4-3 with TRBJ2-7, with a possible D match to TRBD2 (6 bases). V lost 1 base, J lost 6 bases, and 13 bases lay in between. The CDR3 contains 14 residues. Germline CDR1 is LGHNA and CDR2 is YSLEER.